Sequencing of this T cell receptor (beta chain) was carried out in a study of shared clonotypes between healthy human individuals. For the study at large: The study enrolled a couple of women and a few men aged 18 to 49.

Donors included only healthy HIV-negative adults lacking recent acute infections or vaccinations. Germline V lookup: CDR1 SGHRS, CDR2 YFSETQ. The V and J ends lost 3 bases and 4 bases, in that order; junction bases with no gene match: 7. The CDR3 consists of 14 residues. Roughly 27,000 T cell genomes, or roughly 200 ng DNA, went into the sorted-subset replicate PCRs. Sequencing used immunoSEQ multiplex PCR; TCRdb keeps in-frame clones, though not all of them. The sample gives 300,000 to 350,000 clones, less than 85% of which show up once; more than 9% is in the top ten. The receptor was derived from a man aged 25 to 45 in good health. The chain has TRBV5-1 and TRBJ2-7, with 7 bases aligning to TRBD2. The sequenced material came from memory CD4+ T cells sorted from blood. Regarding subset: CD45RA-negative fraction. The CDR3 DNA is TGCGCCAGCAGCTCCGGACTAGATTCGTACGAGCAGTACTTC. Translation gives CASSSGLDSYEQYF.